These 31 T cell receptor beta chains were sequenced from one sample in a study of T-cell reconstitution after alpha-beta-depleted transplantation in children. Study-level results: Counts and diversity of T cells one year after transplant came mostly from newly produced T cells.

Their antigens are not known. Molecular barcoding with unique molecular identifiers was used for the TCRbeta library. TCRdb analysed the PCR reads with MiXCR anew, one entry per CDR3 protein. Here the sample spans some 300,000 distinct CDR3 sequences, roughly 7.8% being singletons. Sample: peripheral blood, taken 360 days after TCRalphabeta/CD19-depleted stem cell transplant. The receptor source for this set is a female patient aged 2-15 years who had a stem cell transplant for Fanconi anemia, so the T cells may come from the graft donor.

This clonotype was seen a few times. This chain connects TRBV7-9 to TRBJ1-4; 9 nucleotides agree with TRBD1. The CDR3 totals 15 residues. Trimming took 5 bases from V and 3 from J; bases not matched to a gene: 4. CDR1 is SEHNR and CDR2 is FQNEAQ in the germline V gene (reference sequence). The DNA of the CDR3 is TGTGCCAGCAGCCAGGGGACAGGGCCTAATGAAAAACTGTTTTTT. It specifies CASSQGTGPNEKLFF.

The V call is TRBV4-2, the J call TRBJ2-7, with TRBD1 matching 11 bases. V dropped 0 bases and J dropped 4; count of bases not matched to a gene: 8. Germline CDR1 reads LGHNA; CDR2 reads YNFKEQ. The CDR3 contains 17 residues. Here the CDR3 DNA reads TGTGCCAGCAGCCAAGATCCCCGGGACAGGGGGATTTACGAGCAGTACTTC. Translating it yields CASSQDPRDRGIYEQYF.

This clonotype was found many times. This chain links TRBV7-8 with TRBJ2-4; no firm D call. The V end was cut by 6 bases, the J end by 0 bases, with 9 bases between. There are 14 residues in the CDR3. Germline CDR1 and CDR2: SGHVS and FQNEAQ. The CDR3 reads CASSPNLAKNIQYF. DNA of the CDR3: TGTGCCAGCAGTCCTAATCTAGCCAAAAACATTCAGTACTTC.

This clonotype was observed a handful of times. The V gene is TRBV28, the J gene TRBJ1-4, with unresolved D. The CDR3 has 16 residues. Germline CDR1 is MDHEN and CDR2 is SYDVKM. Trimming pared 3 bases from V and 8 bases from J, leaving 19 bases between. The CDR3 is CASSFQSGGTREKLFF. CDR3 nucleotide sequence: TGTGCCAGCAGTTTCCAGTCGGGCGGCACGCGGGAAAAACTGTTTTTT.

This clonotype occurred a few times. CDR3 loop: CASSVVGRASTDTQYF. The DNA for the CDR3 is TGTGCCAGCAGCGTAGTCGGCCGGGCGTCCACAGATACGCAGTATTTT. The chain uses TRBV9 and TRBJ2-3; D is ambiguous. V shed 0 bases and J shed 2 bases, with 13 bases lying between them. Germline-derived CDR1 and CDR2 are SGDLS and YYNGEE. The CDR3 covers 16 residues.

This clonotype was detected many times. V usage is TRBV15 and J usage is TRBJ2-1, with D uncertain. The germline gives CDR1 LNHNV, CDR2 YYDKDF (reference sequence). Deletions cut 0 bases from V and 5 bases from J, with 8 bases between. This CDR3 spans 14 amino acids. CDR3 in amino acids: CATSRDRRDNEQFF. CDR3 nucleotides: TGTGCCACCAGCAGAGATAGAAGAGACAATGAGCAGTTCTTC.

CDR3 sequence: CASSQKIDRDEAFF. The DNA for the CDR3 is TGTGCCAGCTCCCAAAAAATAGACAGGGATGAAGCTTTCTTT. This chain joins TRBV18 and TRBJ1-1, with 7 bases lining up with TRBD1. Looked up from germline, CDR1 is KGHSH and CDR2 is LQKENI. Trimming cost V 6 bases and J 7 bases; bases outside gene matches: 11. This CDR3 comprises 14 residues.

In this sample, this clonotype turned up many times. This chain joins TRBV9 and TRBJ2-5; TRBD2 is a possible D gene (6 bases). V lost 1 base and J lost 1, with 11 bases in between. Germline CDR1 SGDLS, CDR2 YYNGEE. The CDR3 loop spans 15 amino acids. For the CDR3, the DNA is TGTGCCAGCAGCGTATACGGGACTCTCCAAGAGACCCAGTACTTC. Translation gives CASSVYGTLQETQYF.

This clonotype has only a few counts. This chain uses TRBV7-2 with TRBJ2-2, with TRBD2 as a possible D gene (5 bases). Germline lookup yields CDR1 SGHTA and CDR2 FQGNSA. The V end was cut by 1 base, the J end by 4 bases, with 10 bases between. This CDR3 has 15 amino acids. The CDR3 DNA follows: TGTGCCAGCAGCTTAGTTAGCGTGACCACCGGGGAGCTGTTTTTT. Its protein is CASSLVSVTTGELFF.

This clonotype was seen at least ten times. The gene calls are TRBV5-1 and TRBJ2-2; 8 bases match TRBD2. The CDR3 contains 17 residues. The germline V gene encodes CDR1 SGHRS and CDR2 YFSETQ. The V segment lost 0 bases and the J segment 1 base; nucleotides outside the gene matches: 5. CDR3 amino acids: CASSLDPGLVNTGELFF. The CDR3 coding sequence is TGCGCCAGCAGCTTGGATCCGGGACTAGTGAACACCGGGGAGCTGTTTTTT.

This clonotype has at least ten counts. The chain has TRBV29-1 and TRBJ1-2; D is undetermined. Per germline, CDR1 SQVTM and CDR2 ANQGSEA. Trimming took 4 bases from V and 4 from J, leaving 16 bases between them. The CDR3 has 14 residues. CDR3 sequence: CSVALQVVPYGYTF. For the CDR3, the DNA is TGCAGCGTTGCACTCCAGGTCGTACCCTATGGCTACACCTTC.

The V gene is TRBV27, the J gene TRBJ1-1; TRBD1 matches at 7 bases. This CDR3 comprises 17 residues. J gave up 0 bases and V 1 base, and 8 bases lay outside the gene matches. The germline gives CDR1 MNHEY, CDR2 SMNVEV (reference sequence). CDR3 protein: CASSLLARQGMNTEAFF. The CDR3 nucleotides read TGTGCCAGCAGTTTATTAGCCCGACAGGGAATGAACACTGAAGCTTTCTTT.

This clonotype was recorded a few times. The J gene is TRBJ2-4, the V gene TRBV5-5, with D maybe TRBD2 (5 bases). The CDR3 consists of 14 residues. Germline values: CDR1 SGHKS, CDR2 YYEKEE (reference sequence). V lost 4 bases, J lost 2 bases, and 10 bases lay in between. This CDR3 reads CASSRGSPKNIQYF. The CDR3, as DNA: TGTGCCAGCAGCCGGGGATCTCCCAAAAACATTCAGTACTTC.

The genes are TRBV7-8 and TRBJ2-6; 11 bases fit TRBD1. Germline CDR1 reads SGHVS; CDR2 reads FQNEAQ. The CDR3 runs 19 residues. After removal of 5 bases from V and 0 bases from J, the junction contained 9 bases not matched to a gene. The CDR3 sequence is CASSPRDRGSHSGANVLTF. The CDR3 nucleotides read TGTGCCAGCAGCCCCCGGGACAGGGGGTCTCACTCTGGGGCCAACGTCCTGACTTTC.

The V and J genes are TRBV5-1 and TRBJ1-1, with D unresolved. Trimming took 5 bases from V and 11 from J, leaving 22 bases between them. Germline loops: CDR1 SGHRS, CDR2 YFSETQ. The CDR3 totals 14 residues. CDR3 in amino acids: CASSPALGNLRAFF. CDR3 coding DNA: TGCGCCAGCAGTCCCGCCCTGGGAAACCTTCGGGCTTTCTTT.

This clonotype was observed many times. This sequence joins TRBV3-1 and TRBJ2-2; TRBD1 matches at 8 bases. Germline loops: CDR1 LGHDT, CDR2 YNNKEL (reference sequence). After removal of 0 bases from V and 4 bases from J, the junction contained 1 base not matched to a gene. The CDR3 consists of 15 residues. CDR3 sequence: CASSQEDRATGELFF. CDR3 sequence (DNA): TGTGCCAGCAGCCAAGAGGACAGGGCCACCGGGGAGCTGTTTTTT.

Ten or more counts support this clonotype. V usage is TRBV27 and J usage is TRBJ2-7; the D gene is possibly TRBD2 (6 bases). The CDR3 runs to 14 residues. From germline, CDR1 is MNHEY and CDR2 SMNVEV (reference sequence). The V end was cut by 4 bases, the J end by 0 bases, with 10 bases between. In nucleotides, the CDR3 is TGTGCCAGCAGTTCCCGGGAGACCTCCTACGAGCAGTACTTC. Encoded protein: CASSSRETSYEQYF.

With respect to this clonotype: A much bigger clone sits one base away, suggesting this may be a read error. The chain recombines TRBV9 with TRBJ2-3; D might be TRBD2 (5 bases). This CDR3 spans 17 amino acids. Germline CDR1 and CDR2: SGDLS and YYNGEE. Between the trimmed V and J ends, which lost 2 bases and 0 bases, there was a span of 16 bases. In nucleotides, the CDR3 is TGTGCCAGCAGCGTCGCCGACTGGGGAGCGAGCACAGATACGCAGTATTTT. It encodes CASSVADWGASTDTQYF.

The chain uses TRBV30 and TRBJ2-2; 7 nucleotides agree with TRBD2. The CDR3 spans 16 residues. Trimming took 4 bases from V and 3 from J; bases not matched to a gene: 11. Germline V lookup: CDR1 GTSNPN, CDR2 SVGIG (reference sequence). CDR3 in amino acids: CAWTPWLAEDTGELFF. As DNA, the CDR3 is TGTGCCTGGACCCCTTGGCTAGCGGAAGACACCGGGGAGCTGTTTTTT.

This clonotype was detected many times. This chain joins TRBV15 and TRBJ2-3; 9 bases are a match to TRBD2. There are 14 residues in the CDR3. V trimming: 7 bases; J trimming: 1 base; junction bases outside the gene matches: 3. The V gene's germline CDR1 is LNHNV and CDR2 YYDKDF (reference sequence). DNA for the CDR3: TGTGCCACCACTAGACTAGCGGGCACAGATACGCAGTATTTT. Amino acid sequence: CATTRLAGTDTQYF.

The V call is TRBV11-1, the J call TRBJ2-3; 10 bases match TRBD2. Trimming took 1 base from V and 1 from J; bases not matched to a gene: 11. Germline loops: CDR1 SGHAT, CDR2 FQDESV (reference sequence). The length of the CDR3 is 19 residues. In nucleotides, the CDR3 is TGTGCCAGCAGCTTAGGGACTAGCGGATCCCTCTGGGGCACAGATACGCAGTATTTT. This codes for CASSLGTSGSLWGTDTQYF. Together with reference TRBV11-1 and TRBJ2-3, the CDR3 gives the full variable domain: EAEVAQSPRYKITEKSQAVAFWCDPISGHATLYWYRQILGQGPELLVQFQDESVVDDSQLPKDRFSAERLKGVDSTLKIQPAELGDSAMYLCASSLGTSGSLWGTDTQYFGPGTRLTVL.

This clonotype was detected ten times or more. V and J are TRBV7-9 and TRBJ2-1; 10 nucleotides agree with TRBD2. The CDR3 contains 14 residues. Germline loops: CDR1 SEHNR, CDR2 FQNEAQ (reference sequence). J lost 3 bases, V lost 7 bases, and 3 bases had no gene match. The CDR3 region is CASISGGDYNEQFF. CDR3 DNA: TGTGCCAGCATAAGCGGGGGGGACTACAATGAGCAGTTCTTC.

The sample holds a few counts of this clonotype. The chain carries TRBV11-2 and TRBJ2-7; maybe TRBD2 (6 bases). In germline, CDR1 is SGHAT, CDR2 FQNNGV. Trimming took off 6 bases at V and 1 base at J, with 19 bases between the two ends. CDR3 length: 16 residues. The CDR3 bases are TGTGCCAGCAGATTCGCGGGACGGTCGCATTCCTACGAGCAGTACTTC. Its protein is CASRFAGRSHSYEQYF.

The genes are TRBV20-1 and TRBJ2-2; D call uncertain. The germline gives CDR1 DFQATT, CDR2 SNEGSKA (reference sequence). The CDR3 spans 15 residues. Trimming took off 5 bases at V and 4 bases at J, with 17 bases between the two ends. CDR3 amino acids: CSARPNPAGTGELFF. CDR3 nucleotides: TGCAGTGCTCGGCCTAATCCAGCTGGCACCGGGGAGCTGTTTTTT.

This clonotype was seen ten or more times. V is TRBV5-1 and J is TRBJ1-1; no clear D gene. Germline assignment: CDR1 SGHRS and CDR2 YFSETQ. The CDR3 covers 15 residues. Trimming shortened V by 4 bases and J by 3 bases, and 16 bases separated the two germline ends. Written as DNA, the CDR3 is TGCGCCAGCAGCGAGACGGGTTTTAGGTACACTGAAGCTTTCTTT. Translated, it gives CASSETGFRYTEAFF.

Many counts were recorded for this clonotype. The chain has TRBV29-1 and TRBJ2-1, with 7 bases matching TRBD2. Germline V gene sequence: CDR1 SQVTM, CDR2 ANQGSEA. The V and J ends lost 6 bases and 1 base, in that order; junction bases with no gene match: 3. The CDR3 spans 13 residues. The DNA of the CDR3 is TGCAGCGTAGGGACTACATCCTACAATGAGCAGTTCTTC. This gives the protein CSVGTTSYNEQFF.

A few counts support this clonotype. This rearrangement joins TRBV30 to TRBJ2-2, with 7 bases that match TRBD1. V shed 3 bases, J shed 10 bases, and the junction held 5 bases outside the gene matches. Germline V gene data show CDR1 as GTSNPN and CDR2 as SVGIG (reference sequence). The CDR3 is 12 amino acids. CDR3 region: CAWSPDRPELFF. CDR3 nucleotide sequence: TGTGCCTGGAGCCCGGACAGGCCGGAGCTGTTTTTT. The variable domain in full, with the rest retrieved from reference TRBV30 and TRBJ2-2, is SQTIHQWPATLVQPVGSPLSLECTVEGTSNPNLYWYRQAAGRGLQLLFYSVGIGQISSEVPQNLSASRPQDRQFILSSKKLLLSDSGFYLCAWSPDRPELFFGEGSRLTVL.

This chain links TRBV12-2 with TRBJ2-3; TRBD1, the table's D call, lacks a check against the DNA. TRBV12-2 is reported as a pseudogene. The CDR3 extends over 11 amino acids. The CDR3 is CASRLPPREYF. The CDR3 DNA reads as TGTGCAAGTCGCTTACCCCCCCGGGAGTATTTT.

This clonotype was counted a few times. Written as DNA, the CDR3 is TGTGCCAGCAGCCAAGGTCTCTCTCCCTTCGAGCAGTACGTC. This sequence encodes CASSQGLSPFEQYV. This chain links TRBV6-1 with TRBJ2-7, with D unclear. From germline, CDR1 is MNHNS and CDR2 SASEGT. V shed 6 bases and J shed 6 bases, with 18 bases lying between them. The CDR3 sequence is 14 residues long.

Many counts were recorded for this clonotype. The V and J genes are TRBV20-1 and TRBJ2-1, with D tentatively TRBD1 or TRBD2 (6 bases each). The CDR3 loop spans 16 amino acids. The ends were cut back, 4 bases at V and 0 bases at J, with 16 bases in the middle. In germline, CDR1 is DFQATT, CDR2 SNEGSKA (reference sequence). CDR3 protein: CSATYEGGNSYNEQFF. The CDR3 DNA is TGCAGTGCTACGTATGAGGGGGGAAACTCCTACAATGAGCAGTTCTTC.

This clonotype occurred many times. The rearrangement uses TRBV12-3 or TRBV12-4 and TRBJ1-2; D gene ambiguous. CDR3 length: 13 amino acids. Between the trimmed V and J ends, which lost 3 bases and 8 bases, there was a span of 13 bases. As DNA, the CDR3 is TGTGCCAGCAGTTTGGCCGGGGAGGACGGCTACACCTTC. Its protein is CASSLAGEDGYTF.